This T cell receptor beta chain was sequenced for a study of T cells in Graves' hyperthyroidism and ophthalmopathy. It was considered stable Graves' hyperthyroidism when ophthalmopathy did not progress within 18 months. Ten or more counts support this clonotype. The CDR3 extends over 14 amino acids. V shed 4 bases, J shed 5 bases, and the junction held 3 bases outside the gene matches. Germline CDR1 is ENHRY and CDR2 is SYGVKD. From RNA transcripts, TCR beta CDR3 regions were amplified. First-round RT-PCR targeting the TCR CDR3 was performed with the HTBI primer set. Via MiXCR, TCRdb re-called the multiplex PCR reads, giving one row per CDR3 protein. Seen here are about 360,000 distinct CDR3 sequences, roughly 13% observed once, and the top ten hold roughly 8.3%.

This chain joins TRBV10-3 and TRBJ2-1, with 9 bases lining up with TRBD1. This receptor was obtained from a woman aged 18-35 years with Graves' hyperthyroidism. The sample taken for sequencing was blood. The CDR3 DNA reads as TGTGCCATCAGTGGAGGACAGGGGAACAATGAGCAGTTCTTC. This encodes CAISGGQGNNEQFF.